This T cell receptor beta chain was recorded in a study of T cell changes during pregnancy in multiple sclerosis (dated by TCRdb to about 2019). For the wider study: In women with multiple sclerosis, the researchers looked at how the T cell repertoire shifted as pregnancy progressed.

Libraries were prepared through the immunoSEQ multiplex PCR assay. TCRdb stores this immuneACCESS table with in-frame sequences only. Part of the clones is absent; in the studies checked, under half of the shortfall reflects unresolved V genes, and no reason is known for the rest. The table for this sample lists over 40,000 clones; 88% of them were counted only once. The leading ten clones occupy about 5.4% of the sample. Remarks on this clone: The specificity of this receptor is unknown. Base qualities are not provided; no much larger clone lies one nucleotide away.

V lost 0 bases and J lost 0 bases; the stretch between them is 11 bases long. From its cysteine to its phenylalanine, the CDR3 spans 17 amino acids. Left in the record is the CDR3 DNA by itself, 51 bases read in frame from the first base. CDR1 and CDR2, per the germline V gene, are LGHNA and YSLEER. The receptor was isolated from a female donor in good health, enrolled as a control in a pregnancy study. Recombination joined TRBV4-3 with TRBJ2-2; the D segment could be TRBD2, given 7 matching bases. This material consisted of CD8+ T cells from peripheral blood mononuclear cells, taken after pregnancy. The nucleotides are TGCGCCAGCAGCCAAGATGGGGGGGCCACGAACACCGGGGAGCTGTTTTTT. Its product reads: CASSQDGGATNTGELFF.